The 13 T cell receptor beta chains listed next were all sequenced from one sample in a study of Graves' ophthalmopathy and Graves' hyperthyroidism. Amplifying from RNA transcripts, the study obtained TCR beta CDR3 regions. The workflow started with a first-round RT-PCR run with HTBI primers and then moved on to a second-round multiplex PCR. TCRdb independently ran MiXCR on the multiplex PCR reads; one entry per CDR3 protein. The table shows some 1.1 million distinct CDR3 sequences, with about 40% occurring only once. The sequencing input was peripheral blood or thyroid tissue (not recorded which). These receptors were collected from an adult man with Graves' hyperthyroidism.

This clonotype was found many times. The chain has TRBV12-3 or TRBV12-4 and TRBJ1-1, with 8 bases lining up with TRBD1. The CDR3 totals 14 residues. The junction had 8 bases not matched to a gene; V was cut back by 6 bases and J by 5 bases. The CDR3, as DNA: TGTGCCAGCAGCAAAAGGACAGGGCTAACTGAAGCTTTCTTT. This encodes CASSKRTGLTEAFF.

There are many counts of this clonotype. The genes are TRBV7-2 and TRBJ1-2; 7 nucleotides line up with TRBD1. CDR3 length: 14 residues. CDR1 is SGHTA and CDR2 is FQGNSA in the germline V gene. The V and J ends lost 5 bases and 3 bases, in that order; junction bases with no gene match: 6. The CDR3 DNA is TGTGCCAGCAGCAAAACAGGGGACTACTATGGCTACACCTTC. Translating it yields CASSKTGDYYGYTF.

With respect to this clonotype: A read error is possible here, since a much larger clone lies one base away. The chain combines TRBV12-3 or TRBV12-4 with TRBJ1-2; TRBD1 is a possible D gene (5 bases). The length of the CDR3 is 13 residues. CDR3 sequence reads: CASSFMGVYGCTF. Here the CDR3 DNA reads TGTGCCAGCAGTTTCATGGGGGTCTATGGCTGCACCTTC.

The rearrangement links TRBV20-1 to TRBJ2-3; 8 nucleotides align to TRBD2. There are 18 residues in the CDR3. Trimming removed 0 bases from V and 0 bases from J; junction bases left unmatched: 11. The germline V gene encodes CDR1 DFQATT and CDR2 SNEGSKA (reference sequence). CDR3 sequence (DNA): TGCAGTGCTAGAGATAGGAATAGCGGGACTGCTAGCACAGATACGCAGTATTTT. As protein: CSARDRNSGTASTDTQYF.

This clonotype was picked up many times. This chain links TRBV20-1 with TRBJ1-2; D gene ambiguous. Trimming left V 6 bases short and J 0 bases short, with 11 bases between. In germline, CDR1 is DFQATT, CDR2 SNEGSKA (reference sequence). CDR3 length: 13 residues. CDR3 protein: CSAPLAANYGYTF. CDR3 nucleotide sequence: TGCAGTGCCCCGCTGGCCGCTAACTATGGCTACACCTTC.

This clonotype has ten or more counts. The genes are TRBV29-1 and TRBJ2-7; D might be TRBD1 (6 bases). CDR3 length: 13 amino acids. Per the germline V gene, CDR1 is SQVTM and CDR2 is ANQGSEA. Trimming pared 7 bases from V and 6 bases from J, leaving 19 bases between. The CDR3 spells CSGQDRPPSEQYF. The CDR3 DNA reads as TGCAGCGGTCAAGACAGGCCCCCCTCCGAGCAGTACTTC.

Many counts were recorded for this clonotype. A junction end diverges from the germline sequence, so it may reflect a read error. This sequence joins TRBV19 and TRBJ2-2; D unresolved. The CDR3 sequence is 11 residues long. Germline CDR1 reads LNHDA; CDR2 reads SQIVND (reference sequence). CDR3 coding DNA: TGCGCCAGCAGCCGCGCCGGGGAGCTGTTTTTT. Its translation is CASSRAGELFF.

This chain connects TRBV15 to TRBJ2-2; 8 bases are shared with TRBD1. Trimming cost V 1 base and J 1 base; bases outside gene matches: 5. Germline-derived CDR1 and CDR2 are LNHNV and YYDKDF (reference sequence). The CDR3 is 17 residues long. The CDR3 DNA is TGTGCCACCAGCAGAGCCGGACAGGGTTGGAACACCGGGGAGCTGTTTTTT. Its protein product is CATSRAGQGWNTGELFF.

This clonotype was detected only a few times. This chain links TRBV12-3 or TRBV12-4 with TRBJ1-1, with D uncertain. This CDR3 spans 14 amino acids. The V end was cut by 8 bases, the J end by 3 bases, with 16 bases between. As DNA, the CDR3 is TGTGCCAGCTCACCATCGGACGGGTACACTGAAGCTTTCTTT. Translated, it gives CASSPSDGYTEAFF.

Notes on this clonotype: The junction differs from germline at one of its ends, possibly a read error. This chain uses TRBV12-3 or TRBV12-4 with TRBJ2-5; 7 nucleotides match TRBD1. This CDR3 region has 13 residues. The CDR3 loop is CAGSPGQSVTQYF. CDR3 sequence (DNA): TGTGCCGGCAGTCCGGGACAGTCGGTGACCCAGTACTTC.

Turning to this clonotype: The junction and the germline gene differ at one end; a read error may be behind it. The V and J genes are TRBV29-1 and TRBJ2-5; D is ambiguous. The CDR3 runs to 9 residues. Per germline, CDR1 SQVTM and CDR2 ANQGSEA. CDR3 sequence: CRVAETQYF. The CDR3 DNA reads TGCAGGGTTGCAGAGACCCAGTACTTC.

The chain joins TRBV9 to TRBJ2-7; 7 bases fit TRBD2. Germline V gene sequence: CDR1 SGDLS, CDR2 YYNGEE. CDR3 length: 15 amino acids. V lost 3 bases to trimming and J lost 6 bases; unmatched junction nucleotides: 12. Here the CDR3 reads CASSAGGPTPAEQYF. CDR3 bases: TGTGCCAGCAGCGCGGGGGGACCCACTCCCGCCGAGCAGTACTTC.

This clonotype came up many times. The rearrangement links TRBV19 to TRBJ1-5; the D gene is possibly TRBD1 (5 bases). V was shortened by 6 bases and J by 7 bases, with 22 bases between the two germline ends. In germline, CDR1 is LNHDA, CDR2 SQIVND (reference sequence). The CDR3 totals 16 residues. This CDR3 is CASSNLPFGGGQPQHF. The CDR3 DNA is TGTGCCAGTAGCAATTTGCCTTTTGGGGGTGGACAGCCCCAGCATTTT.